This T cell receptor (beta chain) derives from a study of blood T cell repertoires in COVID-19. Clones were sequenced by immunoSEQ multiplex PCR, and TCRdb holds only the in-frame ones, with some missing. The table records 200,000 to 250,000 clones, more than 75% of them present only once. The trim removed 1 base at V and 3 bases at J, leaving 7 bases unmatched. This CDR3 comprises 17 residues. The germline CDR1 and CDR2 sequences are SGHDT and YYEEEE. Sequencing was done on a sample of peripheral blood. This TCR was recovered from a man over 45 with acute or convalescent COVID-19. V gene TRBV5-6 combines with J gene TRBJ2-6, with 7 bases lining up with TRBD1. The CDR3 bases are TGTGCCAGCAGCTTGTGGGAGACAGGGTTTGGGGCCAACGTCCTGACTTTC. It specifies CASSLWETGFGANVLTF.